The next 26 T cell receptor beta chains were all read from a single sample in a study of glioma-infiltrating T cells (dated by TCRdb to about 2016). TCRdb names Illumina MiSeq as the instrument used. The iRepertoire nested amplicon-rescue multiplex PCR (arm-PCR) platform was used to amplify TCR alpha and beta CDR3 regions from RNA. TCRdb reprocessing: public reads trimmed at Q25 with fastp, clones called with MiXCR, in-frame beta chains kept. Rows are unified per CDR3 protein, each entry keeping the most common DNA and genes. The sample profile shows more than 85,000 distinct CDR3 sequences; less than 30% of them were found once. The top ten clones comprise approximately 35% of the sample. The sample consisted of glioma tissue, nonneoplastic brain tissue, or PBMCs (not recorded which). These receptors came from a human donor with low-grade glioma or glioblastoma, undergoing nonglioma brain surgery, or in good health (not recorded which).

This clonotype was observed at least ten times. The J gene is TRBJ2-3, the V gene TRBV7-2, with D unresolved. V lost 2 bases and J 3 bases, leaving 12 bases between the germline ends. CDR3 size: 15 residues. Germline values: CDR1 SGHTA, CDR2 FQGNSA. CDR3 coding DNA: TGTGCCAGCAGCTTATATGTGGGAACGACAGATACGCAGTATTTT. It translates to CASSLYVGTTDTQYF. The variable domain in full, with the rest retrieved from reference TRBV7-2 and TRBJ2-3, is GAGVSQSPSNKVTEKGKDVELRCDPISGHTALYWYRQSLGQGLEFLIYFQGNSAPDKSGLPSDRFSAERTGGSVSTLTIQRTQQEDSAVYLCASSLYVGTTDTQYFGPGTRLTVL.

This clonotype showed up many times. The chain joins TRBV29-1 to TRBJ2-5; the match to TRBD2 covers 10 bases. This CDR3 has 16 residues. Losses at the gene ends were 3 bases for V and 4 bases for J; bases not matched to a gene: 11. CDR1 SQVTM and CDR2 ANQGSEA come from the germline V gene. The CDR3 DNA reads as TGCAGCGTTGAGCAGCGGGAGGGCCTCTATCCAGAGACCCAGTACTTC. The encoded protein is CSVEQREGLYPETQYF.

This clonotype was seen repeatedly, ten times or more. This chain connects TRBV28 to TRBJ1-5; D uncertain. CDR1 and CDR2 from the germline V gene are MDHEN and SYDVKM. This CDR3 contains 12 residues. V was pared by 5 bases and J by 5 bases, with 7 bases between. The CDR3 region has the DNA TGTGCCAGCAGTCCCGCCTATCAGCCCCAGCATTTT. It encodes CASSPAYQPQHF.

A note on this clonotype: A much more abundant neighbour one base away suggests this may be a read error. The chain links TRBV11-2 to TRBJ1-1; D is unclear. Per the germline V gene, CDR1 is SGHAT and CDR2 is FQNNGV. The CDR3 runs 12 residues. CDR3 nucleotide sequence: TGTGCCAGCAGCTTACAGAACACTGAAGCTTCCTTT. Translated: CASSLQNTEASF.

The sample holds many counts of this clonotype. This chain connects TRBV19 to TRBJ2-4; D tentatively reads TRBD1 or TRBD2 (5 bases each). Germline CDR1 reads LNHDA; CDR2 reads SQIVND (reference sequence). The CDR3 is 16 residues long. Trimming cost V 4 bases and J 6 bases, with 19 bases left between them. The CDR3 sequence is CASSTISGTSGNIQYF. CDR3 in DNA: TGTGCCAGTAGTACGATCTCCGGGACGAGTGGAAACATTCAGTACTTC.

In this sample, this clonotype turned up many times. This chain links TRBV6-1 with TRBJ2-7, with TRBD1 matching over 7 bases. Per the germline V gene, CDR1 is MNHNS and CDR2 is SASEGT. V lost 7 bases, J lost 6 bases, and 6 bases stayed unmatched. The CDR3 extends over 12 amino acids. Here the CDR3 reads CASKTGFSEQYF. CDR3 sequence (DNA): TGTGCCAGCAAGACAGGGTTTAGCGAGCAGTACTTC.

The sample holds a few counts of this clonotype. The chain has TRBV7-9 and TRBJ2-4, with 8 bases matching TRBD1. The CDR3 sequence is 15 residues long. The V and J ends lost 5 bases and 3 bases, in that order; junction bases with no gene match: 6. The germline V gene has CDR1 SEHNR and CDR2 FQNEAQ (reference sequence). CDR3 nucleotide sequence: TGTGCCAGCAGCCCCCGGGACAGGAACAAAAACATTCAGTACTTC. It codes for CASSPRDRNKNIQYF.

The table lists this clonotype with many counts. This sequence joins TRBV7-6 and TRBJ2-1; a possible D gene is TRBD2 (6 bases). Germline assignment: CDR1 SGHVS and CDR2 FNYEAQ. The germline V and J ends were trimmed by 2 bases and 5 bases, with 16 bases remaining between them. This CDR3 comprises 16 residues. CDR3 DNA sequence: TGTGCCAGCAGCTTATATGCGGGAAGGCAGGACAATGAGCAGTTCTTC. Translating it yields CASSLYAGRQDNEQFF.

Concerning this clonotype itself: This may stem from a read error, because a much larger clone lies one nucleotide away. The CDR3 here is CSSTGTASYNEQFF. Here the CDR3 DNA reads TGCAGCTCCACCGGGACAGCCTCCTACAATGAGCAGTTCTTC. The chain joins TRBV29-1 to TRBJ2-1, with 7 bases aligning to TRBD1. V was clipped by 8 bases and J by 0 bases; unmatched bases: 7. CDR1 is SQVTM and CDR2 is ANQGSEA in the germline V gene. CDR3 length: 14 amino acids.

The J gene is TRBJ2-5, the V gene TRBV27, with TRBD2 as a possible D gene (5 bases). The germline V gene encodes CDR1 MNHEY and CDR2 SMNVEV (reference sequence). The CDR3 is 14 residues long. Trimming took off 6 bases at V and 4 bases at J, with 15 bases between the two ends. CDR3: CASSRDRAAETQYF. The DNA for the CDR3 is TGTGCCAGCAGCCGGGATAGGGCGGCAGAGACCCAGTACTTC.

This clonotype came up many times. J is TRBJ2-7 and V is TRBV27, with D tentatively TRBD1 (5 bases). CDR1 and CDR2 from the germline V gene are MNHEY and SMNVEV (reference sequence). Trimming took 2 bases from V and 4 from J, leaving 9 bases between them. The CDR3 spans 13 residues. In nucleotides, the CDR3 is TGTGCCAGCAGTTTAGTCCAGGGTTACGAGCAGTACTTC. Residues: CASSLVQGYEQYF.

This clonotype was counted many times. The V call is TRBV2, the J call TRBJ1-1; D is possibly TRBD1 (5 bases). Germline assignment: CDR1 SNHLY and CDR2 FYNNEI. This CDR3 has 14 residues. V lost 2 bases and J lost 4, with 11 bases in between. CDR3 amino acids: CASSERLRGTEAFF. In DNA, the CDR3 is TGTGCCAGCAGTGAACGCCTGAGGGGCACTGAAGCTTTCTTT.

The J gene is TRBJ1-2, the V gene TRBV29-1, with 7 bases identical to TRBD1. The CDR3 is 14 amino acids. V trimming: 0 bases; J trimming: 4 bases; junction bases outside the gene matches: 5. Germline CDR1 is SQVTM and CDR2 is ANQGSEA. In DNA form, the CDR3 reads TGCAGCGTTGAAGAACGGACAGGAGGCTATGGCTACACCTTC. It encodes CSVEERTGGYGYTF. Based on the CDR3 plus reference TRBV29-1 and TRBJ1-2, the full variable domain is SAVISQKPSRDICQRGTSLTIQCQVDSQVTMMFWYRQQPGQSLTLIATANQGSEATYESGFVIDKFPISRPNLTFSTLTVSNMSPEDSSIYLCSVEERTGGYGYTFGSGTRLTVV.

This clonotype was detected ten times or more. This chain connects TRBV18 to TRBJ1-5; unclear D gene. The length of the CDR3 is 14 residues. Germline values: CDR1 KGHSH, CDR2 LQKENI. The V end was cut by 0 bases, the J end by 4 bases, with 7 bases between. The CDR3 bases are TGTGCCAGCTCACCACCGTTCTCTAATCAGCCCCAGCATTTT. It codes for CASSPPFSNQPQHF.

The chain uses TRBV11-3 and TRBJ2-5, with D perhaps TRBD1 (6 bases). Germline-derived CDR1 and CDR2 are SGHNT and YENEEA. The CDR3 is made up of 17 amino acids. Trimming cost V 4 bases and J 2 bases, with 20 bases left between them. The CDR3, as DNA: TGTGCCAGCAGCTCACACCCCCCGGGACATTTACAAGAGACCCAGTACTTC. Its protein product is CASSSHPPGHLQETQYF.

This clonotype was detected ten times or more. The V gene is TRBV24-1, the J gene TRBJ1-1, with 8 bases that match TRBD1. The CDR3 length is 15 residues. Germline V gives CDR1 KGHDR, CDR2 SFDVKD. Trimming cost V 2 bases and J 1 base; bases outside gene matches: 2. The chain's CDR3 is CATSDSGTGNTEAFF. For the CDR3, the DNA is TGTGCCACCAGTGATTCCGGGACAGGGAACACTGAAGCTTTCTTT.

This clonotype was recorded many times. J is TRBJ2-6 and V is TRBV2; the D is unclear. Germline CDR1 and CDR2: SNHLY and FYNNEI. CDR3 size: 14 residues. V dropped 0 bases and J dropped 3 bases, with 3 bases sitting between them. The CDR3 nucleotides read TGTGCCAGCAGTGAAGCCGGTGGGGCCAACGTCCTGACTTTC. This codes for CASSEAGGANVLTF.

In the case of this clonotype: A much larger clonotype is one base distant, so this may be a read error. The chain recombines TRBV12-3 or TRBV12-4 with TRBJ1-5, with 10 bases that match TRBD1. The CDR3 extends over 15 amino acids. J was trimmed by 7 bases and V by 1 base; bases with no gene match: 4. The CDR3 DNA is TGTGCCAGCAGTTTAGAGGACAGGGGGGACCAGCCCCAGCATTTT. The encoded protein is CASSLEDRGDQPQHF.

In regard to this clonotype: An end of the junction differs from the germline gene, which may be a read error. This rearrangement joins TRBV27 to TRBJ2-1; the D is unclear. The CDR3 runs 15 residues. Germline CDR1 reads MNHEY; CDR2 reads SMNVEV (reference sequence). The CDR3, as DNA: TGTGCCAGCAGTTTCCTCCCATGGGCCTCCAATGAGAAGCTCTTC. This encodes CASSFLPWASNEKLF.

The V gene is TRBV28, the J gene TRBJ1-2; 9 nucleotides agree with TRBD1. Germline trimming cut 6 bases from V and 7 bases from J; bases unmatched to any gene: 3. The CDR3 has 12 residues. CDR1 and CDR2 (germline): MDHEN, SYDVKM. The DNA for the CDR3 is TGTGCCAGCAGAGGGACAGGGTCTGGCTACACCTTC. It yields the protein CASRGTGSGYTF.

As for this clonotype: A read error may be the cause here, since a much bigger clone is one base away. CDR3 residues: CARRDDLSSYEQYF. The CDR3 region has the DNA TGTGCCCGCAGGGACGATCTAAGCTCCTACGAGCAGTACTTC. The J gene is TRBJ2-7, the V gene TRBV28; D may be TRBD1 or TRBD2 (5 bases each). The CDR3 has 14 residues. In germline, CDR1 is MDHEN, CDR2 SYDVKM.

This clonotype was recorded many times. This chain links TRBV7-9 with TRBJ2-7; D may correspond to TRBD1 or TRBD2 (7 bases each). The CDR3 is made up of 13 amino acids. Trimming pared 5 bases from V and 6 bases from J, leaving 14 bases between. Germline V gives CDR1 SEHNR, CDR2 FQNEAQ (reference sequence). The CDR3 sequence: CASSHQGGVEQYF. The CDR3 nucleotides are TGTGCCAGCAGCCACCAGGGGGGGGTCGAGCAGTACTTC.

This clonotype was seen only a few times. V and J are TRBV29-1 and TRBJ2-1; D uncertain. This CDR3 is 12 amino acids long. Germline CDR1 SQVTM, CDR2 ANQGSEA. V was clipped by 4 bases and J by 6 bases, with 10 bases between them. CDR3 loop: CSVALGFNEQFF. CDR3 sequence (DNA): TGCAGCGTTGCCCTGGGGTTCAATGAGCAGTTCTTC.

This clonotype was seen just once. V gene TRBV7-9 combines with J gene TRBJ2-7; the D gene is possibly TRBD2 (5 bases). Germline V gene sequence: CDR1 SEHNR, CDR2 FQNEAQ (reference sequence). The CDR3 has 14 amino acids. The V gene lost 6 bases and the J gene lost 0 bases, with 12 bases spanning the gap. CDR3: CASRFRGTSYEQYF. The CDR3 coding sequence is TGTGCCAGCAGGTTCCGGGGAACCTCCTACGAGCAGTACTTC.

There are many counts of this clonotype. The V gene is TRBV7-9, the J gene TRBJ1-5, with TRBD1 matching 9 bases. This CDR3 has 15 residues. Germline assignment: CDR1 SEHNR and CDR2 FQNEAQ (reference sequence). The V and J ends lost 1 base and 5 bases, in that order; junction bases with no gene match: 3. DNA of the CDR3: TGTGCCAGCAGCTTAGGGACAGGGGAGGATCAGCCCCAGCATTTT. Protein product: CASSLGTGEDQPQHF.

This clonotype was seen many times. V is TRBV28 and J is TRBJ2-7; 7 bases agree with TRBD1. Germline V gene data show CDR1 as MDHEN and CDR2 as SYDVKM. Losses at the gene ends were 3 bases for V and 3 bases for J; bases not matched to a gene: 5. There are 14 residues in the CDR3. CDR3 protein: CASSLSGGVYEQYF. CDR3 sequence (DNA): TGTGCCAGCAGTTTGTCAGGGGGTGTCTACGAGCAGTACTTC.